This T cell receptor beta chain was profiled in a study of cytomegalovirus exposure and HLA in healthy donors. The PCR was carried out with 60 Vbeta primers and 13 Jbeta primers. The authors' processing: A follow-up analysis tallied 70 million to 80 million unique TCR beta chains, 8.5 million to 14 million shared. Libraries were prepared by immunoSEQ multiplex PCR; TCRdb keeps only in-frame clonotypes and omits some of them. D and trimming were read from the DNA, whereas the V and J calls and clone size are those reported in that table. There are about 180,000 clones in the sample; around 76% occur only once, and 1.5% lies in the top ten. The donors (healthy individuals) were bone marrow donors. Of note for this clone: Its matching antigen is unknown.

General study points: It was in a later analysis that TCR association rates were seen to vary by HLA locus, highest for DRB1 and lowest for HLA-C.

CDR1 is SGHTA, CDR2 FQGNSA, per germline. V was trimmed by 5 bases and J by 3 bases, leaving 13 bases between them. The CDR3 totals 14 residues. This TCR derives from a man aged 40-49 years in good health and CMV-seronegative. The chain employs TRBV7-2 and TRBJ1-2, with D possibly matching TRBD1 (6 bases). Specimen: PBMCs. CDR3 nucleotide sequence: TGTGCCAGCAGCCCGCAGACAGGAGACTATGGCTACACCTTC. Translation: CASSPQTGDYGYTF.